These T cell receptor beta chains were read from a single sample in a study of spatial heterogeneity in lung cancer. From the 5' RACE reads, TCRdb called clonotypes with MiXCR, one entry per CDR3 protein. Found here are about 120,000 distinct CDR3 sequences, 9% to 15% of them singletons; the top ten hold roughly 15%. The specimen comprised PBMCs, sampled at follow-up. These receptors originate from a male donor with early-stage non-small cell lung cancer. The CDR3 runs from the conserved cysteine through the conserved F or W. D genes are given only for firm matches. Rows give clone size only sometimes, using once, few, many, or a class for an expanded clone.

V: TRBV10-3
size: -
J: TRBJ2-5
length: 15
D: -
DNA: TGTGCCATCAGTGAGGACGACAGGAATCAAGAGACCCAGTACTTC
CDR3: CAISEDDRNQETQYF

V: TRBV5-1
size: -
J: TRBJ2-3
length: 14
D: TRBD2
DNA: TGCGCCTGCTCTGCGACTAGCGGCACAGATACGCAGTATTTT
CDR3: CACSATSGTDTQYF

V: TRBV6-1
size: many
J: TRBJ1-1
length: 13
D: -
DNA: TGTGCCAGCAGTGAAGTTGGGGACACTGAAGCTTTCTTT
CDR3: CASSEVGDTEAFF

V: TRBV4-3
size: few
J: TRBJ1-3
length: 16
D: TRBD1
DNA: TGCGCCAGCAGCCATACGGACAGGGTCTCTGGAAACACCATATATTTT
CDR3: CASSHTDRVSGNTIYF

V: TRBV28
size: -
J: TRBJ2-1
length: 15
D: -
DNA: TGTGCCAGCAGCCCCCCTGGACAGTCCTACAATGAGCAGTTCTTC
CDR3: CASSPPGQSYNEQFF

V: TRBV18
size: -
J: TRBJ2-3
length: 15
D: TRBD2
DNA: TGTGCCAGCTCATTACGGACTAGCGGGGATTATACGCAGTATTTT
CDR3: CASSLRTSGDYTQYF

V: TRBV9
size: once
J: TRBJ1-1
length: 13
D: -
DNA: TGTGCCAGCAGCGTAGCTCGTAACACTGAAGCTTTCTTT
CDR3: CASSVARNTEAFF

V: TRBV11-2
size: -
J: TRBJ1-6
length: 13
D: -
DNA: TGTGCCAGCAGCTACGGGCGGGGGCGGCCCCTCCACTTT
CDR3: CASSYGRGRPLHF

V: TRBV5-1
size: -
J: TRBJ1-3
length: 16
D: -
DNA: TGCGCCAGCAGCGTGAGTACAGGGATACCTGGAAACACCATATATTTT
CDR3: CASSVSTGIPGNTIYF

V: TRBV7-9
size: -
J: TRBJ2-5
length: 15
D: -
DNA: TGTGCCAGCAGCTTAGTGGGACACCACCAAGAGACCCAGTACTTC
CDR3: CASSLVGHHQETQYF

V: TRBV2
size: -
J: TRBJ1-5
length: 13
D: -
DNA: TGTGCCAGCAGCCTTCGGATGGATCAGCCCCAGCATTTT
CDR3: CASSLRMDQPQHF

V: TRBV20-1
size: few
J: TRBJ1-1
length: 17
D: -
DNA: TGCAGTGCTCCCGCTTCAAAGGTTAGCGGCGGCAACACTGAAGCTTTCTTT
CDR3: CSAPASKVSGGNTEAFF

V: TRBV5-1
size: few
J: TRBJ2-5
length: 13
D: -
DNA: TGCGCCAGCAGGGGGACGTACCAAGAGACCCAGTACTTC
CDR3: CASRGTYQETQYF

V: TRBV2
size: few
J: TRBJ2-3
length: 15
D: TRBD1
DNA: TGTGCCAGCAGTGAGGGACAGGGGTTTTCAGATACGCAGTATTTT
CDR3: CASSEGQGFSDTQYF

V: TRBV29-1
size: few
J: TRBJ2-5
length: 15
D: -
DNA: TGCAGCGTTGAACCTTTATCCCACAGCCAAGAGACCCAGTACTTC
CDR3: CSVEPLSHSQETQYF

V: TRBV2
size: few
J: TRBJ2-7
length: 13
D: TRBD1
DNA: TGTGCCAGCACCGCCTCAGGGGGTGGCGAGCAGTACTTC
CDR3: CASTASGGGEQYF

V: TRBV7-2
size: many
J: TRBJ1-2
length: 15
D: TRBD1
DNA: TGTGCCAGCAGCTTATCAGCAGGGGGCATCTATGGCTACACCTTC
CDR3: CASSLSAGGIYGYTF

V: TRBV7-2
size: few
J: TRBJ2-3
length: 17
D: -
DNA: TGTGCCAGCAGCTTATTGACCGGGCGAGTTAGCACAGATACGCAGTATTTT
CDR3: CASSLLTGRVSTDTQYF

V: TRBV7-9
size: few
J: TRBJ1-1
length: 15
D: TRBD1
DNA: TGTGCCAGCAGCTTAGAAGGGACAGTTAACACTGAAGCTTTCTTT
CDR3: CASSLEGTVNTEAFF

V: TRBV20-1
size: few
J: TRBJ1-1
length: 15
D: -
DNA: TGCAGTGCCCGAAAAAGGGGACACCCGAACACTGAAGCTTTCTTT
CDR3: CSARKRGHPNTEAFF

V: TRBV9
size: -
J: TRBJ2-3
length: 19
D: TRBD2
DNA: TGTGCCAGCAGCCTCGTCGGGACTAGCGGGGGGTATAGCACAGATACGCAGTATTTT
CDR3: CASSLVGTSGGYSTDTQYF

V: TRBV20-1
size: many
J: TRBJ1-5
length: 12
D: -
DNA: TGCAGTGCCTCAGATAGCAATCAGCCCCAGCATTTT
CDR3: CSASDSNQPQHF

V: TRBV28
size: -
J: TRBJ1-1
length: 13
D: TRBD1
DNA: TGTGCCAGCAGTTTAATGACAGGGTATGAAGCTTTCTTT
CDR3: CASSLMTGYEAFF

V: TRBV7-3
size: -
J: TRBJ2-7
length: 13
D: TRBD1
DNA: TGTGCCAGCAGCCTATGGACAGGTGGGGAGCAGTACTTC
CDR3: CASSLWTGGEQYF

V: TRBV4-3
size: -
J: TRBJ2-7
length: 16
D: TRBD1
DNA: TGCGCCAGCAGCCAAGACCCGGGACAGGGGATGTACGAGCAGTACTTC
CDR3: CASSQDPGQGMYEQYF

V: TRBV29-1
size: medium-sized
J: TRBJ2-3
length: 12
D: TRBD2
DNA: TGCAGCGGGAGCGGGGGCACAGATACGCAGTATTTT
CDR3: CSGSGGTDTQYF

V: TRBV5-1
size: -
J: TRBJ2-2
length: 15
D: -
DNA: TGCGCCAGCAGCTCAGGGTCAGTAGGCACCGGGGAGCTGTTTTTT
CDR3: CASSSGSVGTGELFF

V: TRBV6-2/TRBV6-3
size: many
J: TRBJ1-1
length: 15
D: -
DNA: TGTGCCAGCACCTGGGACACCTTTATGAACACTGAAGCTTTCTTT
CDR3: CASTWDTFMNTEAFF

V: TRBV18
size: many
J: TRBJ2-7
length: 13
D: -
DNA: TGTGCCAGCTCACCGGGGGCTTTCTACGAGCAGTACTTC
CDR3: CASSPGAFYEQYF

V: TRBV5-1
size: -
J: TRBJ2-7
length: 16
D: TRBD2
DNA: TGCGCCAGCAGCCCAGGGACTAGCGGGGTCACCTACGAGCAGTACTTC
CDR3: CASSPGTSGVTYEQYF

V: TRBV6-5
size: many
J: TRBJ1-1
length: 15
D: -
DNA: TGTGCCAGCAGTCGCGGTTCGAGGGGCAGCACTGAAGCTTTCTTT
CDR3: CASSRGSRGSTEAFF

V: TRBV11-3
size: few
J: TRBJ2-1
length: 16
D: -
DNA: TGTGCCAGCAGCTTAGTAGTGCTAGCCCCCTACAATGAGCAGTTCTTC
CDR3: CASSLVVLAPYNEQFF

V: TRBV20-1
size: few
J: TRBJ2-7
length: 14
D: TRBD1
DNA: TGCAGTCTAAACGGGGCAGGGGGATACTACGAGCAGTACTTC
CDR3: CSLNGAGGYYEQYF

V: TRBV6-5
size: many
J: TRBJ2-5
length: 16
D: TRBD1
DNA: TGTGCCAGCAGTTACGGCCAGGGGGTCTCCGGAAAGACCCAGTACTTC
CDR3: CASSYGQGVSGKTQYF

V: TRBV28
size: -
J: TRBJ1-2
length: 13
D: -
DNA: TGTGCCAGCTCCCCAAGGGCGCCCTATGGCTACACCTTC
CDR3: CASSPRAPYGYTF

V: TRBV29-1
size: few
J: TRBJ2-4
length: 16
D: -
DNA: TGCAGCGTTGAAGAGGCCGGAATGATAGCCAAAAACATTCAGTACTTC
CDR3: CSVEEAGMIAKNIQYF

V: TRBV29-1
size: many
J: TRBJ1-5
length: 14
D: -
DNA: TGCAGCGTTGCTTGGGGACTCGCAGATCAGCCCCAGCATTTT
CDR3: CSVAWGLADQPQHF

V: TRBV7-6
size: -
J: TRBJ2-7
length: 17
D: -
DNA: TGTGCCAGCAGCTTATCCCTCCGTACAGGAAGCTCCTACGAGCAGTACTTC
CDR3: CASSLSLRTGSSYEQYF

V: TRBV4-3
size: many
J: TRBJ2-7
length: 15
D: TRBD2
DNA: TGCGCCAGCAGCCAAGTACTTCTAGCGGGGGCCGAGCAGTACTTC
CDR3: CASSQVLLAGAEQYF

V: TRBV4-2
size: few
J: TRBJ1-1
length: 15
D: -
DNA: TGTGCCAGCAGCCAAGATTTGGTTGTAAACACTGAAGCTTTCTTT
CDR3: CASSQDLVVNTEAFF

V: TRBV6-5
size: many
J: TRBJ2-3
length: 13
D: TRBD2
DNA: TGTGCCAGCAGGACTAGCGGGGGAGATACGCAGTATTTT
CDR3: CASRTSGGDTQYF

V: TRBV7-3
size: many
J: TRBJ2-1
length: 13
D: TRBD2
DNA: TGTGCCAGCAGACTTGGGACTAACAATGAGCAGTTCTTC
CDR3: CASRLGTNNEQFF

V: TRBV11-2
size: many
J: TRBJ2-5
length: 17
D: TRBD1
DNA: TGTGCCAGCAGTCCTGCCCTGGGACAGGGTATCGGGGAGACCCAGTACTTC
CDR3: CASSPALGQGIGETQYF

V: TRBV7-9
size: many
J: TRBJ1-1
length: 15
D: TRBD1
DNA: TGTGCCAGCAGCTATCCGGGACAGAAGAACACTGAAGCTTTCTTT
CDR3: CASSYPGQKNTEAFF

V: TRBV5-4
size: -
J: TRBJ2-7
length: 14
D: TRBD2
DNA: TGTGCCAGCAGCTTGGGCGGGGGTCGCTACGAGCAGTACTTC
CDR3: CASSLGGGRYEQYF

V: TRBV10-3
size: many
J: TRBJ2-7
length: 16
D: TRBD1
DNA: TGTGCCATCAGTGAGCCTACCGGGACAGGGGGCTACGAGCAGTACTTC
CDR3: CAISEPTGTGGYEQYF

V: TRBV6-2/TRBV6-3
size: many
J: TRBJ1-5
length: 16
D: TRBD1
DNA: TGTGCCAGCAGCTCGTGGGGACAGAGCTACAATCAGCCCCAGCATTTT
CDR3: CASSSWGQSYNQPQHF

V: TRBV15
size: -
J: TRBJ1-1
length: 12
D: -
DNA: TGTGCCACCAGCAGCGAGGGAAGTTTAGCTTTCTTT
CDR3: CATSSEGSLAFF

V: TRBV4-2
size: many
J: TRBJ1-5
length: 15
D: TRBD1
DNA: TGTGCCAGCAGCACACGACAGGGGGTCAATCAGCCCCAGCATTTT
CDR3: CASSTRQGVNQPQHF

V: TRBV28
size: many
J: TRBJ2-7
length: 15
D: TRBD1
DNA: TGTGCCAGCAGTCCCAGCGGGACAGGGAGAAGGGCGCAGTACTTC
CDR3: CASSPSGTGRRAQYF

V: TRBV7-9
size: -
J: TRBJ2-3
length: 16
D: TRBD1
DNA: TGTGCCAGCAGCTTAGCCGGACAGGCTAGAGCAGATACGCAGTATTTT
CDR3: CASSLAGQARADTQYF

V: TRBV11-2
size: few
J: TRBJ2-7
length: 17
D: TRBD1
DNA: TGTGCCAGCAGCAGTCGACTTAACCGGGACAGGGCCTACGAGCAGTACTTC
CDR3: CASSSRLNRDRAYEQYF

V: TRBV19
size: many
J: TRBJ1-5
length: 16
D: -
DNA: TGTGCCAGTAGTATATACAGTGGGATGTTAGATCAGCCCCAGCATTTT
CDR3: CASSIYSGMLDQPQHF

V: TRBV6-5
size: -
J: TRBJ2-3
length: 16
D: -
DNA: TGTGCCAGCAGTTACTCGGCCCTTAACAGAGCAGATACGCAGTATTTT
CDR3: CASSYSALNRADTQYF

V: TRBV18
size: -
J: TRBJ1-6
length: 15
D: -
DNA: TGTGCCAGCTCACCAGACTACTCCTATAATTCACCCCTCCACTTT
CDR3: CASSPDYSYNSPLHF